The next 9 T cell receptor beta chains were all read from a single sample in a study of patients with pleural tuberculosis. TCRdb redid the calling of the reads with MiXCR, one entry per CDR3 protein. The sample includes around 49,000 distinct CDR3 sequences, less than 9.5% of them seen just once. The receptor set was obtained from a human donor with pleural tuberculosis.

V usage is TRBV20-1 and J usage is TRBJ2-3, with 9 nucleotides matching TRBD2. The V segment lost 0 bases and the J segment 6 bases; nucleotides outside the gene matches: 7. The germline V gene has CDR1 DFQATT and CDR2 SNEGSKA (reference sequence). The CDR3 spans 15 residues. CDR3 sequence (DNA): TGCAGTGCTAGAGACGGAGCTAGCGGGGCCGATACGCAGTATTTT. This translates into CSARDGASGADTQYF.

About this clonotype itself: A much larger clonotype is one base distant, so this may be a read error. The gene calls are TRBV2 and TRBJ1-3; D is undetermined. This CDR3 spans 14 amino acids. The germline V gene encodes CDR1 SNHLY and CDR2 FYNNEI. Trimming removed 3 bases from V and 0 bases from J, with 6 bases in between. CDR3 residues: CASSEGSSGNTIYF. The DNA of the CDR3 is TGTGCCAGCAGTGAGGGCAGCTCTGGAAACACCATATATTTT. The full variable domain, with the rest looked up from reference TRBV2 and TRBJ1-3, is EPEVTQTPSHQVTQMGQEVILRCVPISNHLYFYWYRQILGQKVEFLVSFYNNEISEKSEIFDDQFSVERPDGSNFTLKIRSTKLEDSAMYFCASSEGSSGNTIYFGEGSWLTVV.

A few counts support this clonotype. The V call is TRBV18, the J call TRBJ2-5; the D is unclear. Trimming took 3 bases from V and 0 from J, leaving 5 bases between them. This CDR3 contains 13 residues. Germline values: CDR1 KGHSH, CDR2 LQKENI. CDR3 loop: CASSPSNQETQYF. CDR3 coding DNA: TGTGCCAGCTCACCGAGCAACCAAGAGACCCAGTACTTC.

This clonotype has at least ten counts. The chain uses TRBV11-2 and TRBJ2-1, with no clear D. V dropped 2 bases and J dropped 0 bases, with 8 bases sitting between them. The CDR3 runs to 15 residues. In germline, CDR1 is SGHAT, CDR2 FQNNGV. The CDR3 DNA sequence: TGTGCCAGCAGCTTATCAACTTCCTCCTACAATGAGCAGTTCTTC. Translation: CASSLSTSSYNEQFF.

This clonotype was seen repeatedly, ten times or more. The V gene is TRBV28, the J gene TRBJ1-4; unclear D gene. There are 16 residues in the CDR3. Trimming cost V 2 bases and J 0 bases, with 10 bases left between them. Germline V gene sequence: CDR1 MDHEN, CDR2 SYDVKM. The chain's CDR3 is CASSLRIMATNEKLFF. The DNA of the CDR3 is TGTGCCAGCAGTTTAAGAATTATGGCAACTAATGAAAAACTGTTTTTT.

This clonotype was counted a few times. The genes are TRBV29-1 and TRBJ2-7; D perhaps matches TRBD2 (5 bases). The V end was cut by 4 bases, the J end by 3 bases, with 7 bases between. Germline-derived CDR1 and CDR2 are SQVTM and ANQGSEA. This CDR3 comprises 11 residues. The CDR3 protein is CSVVGSYEQYV. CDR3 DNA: TGCAGCGTTGTGGGGAGCTACGAGCAGTACGTC.

CDR3 DNA sequence: TGTGCCAGCAGCTTAGGTCTGATAGGTTACAATGAGCAGTTCTTC. Protein sequence: CASSLGLIGYNEQFF. The chain combines TRBV11-2 with TRBJ2-1; D remains ambiguous. Trimming stripped 1 base from V and 4 bases from J, with 11 bases between. This CDR3 comprises 15 residues. CDR1 is SGHAT, CDR2 FQNNGV, per germline.

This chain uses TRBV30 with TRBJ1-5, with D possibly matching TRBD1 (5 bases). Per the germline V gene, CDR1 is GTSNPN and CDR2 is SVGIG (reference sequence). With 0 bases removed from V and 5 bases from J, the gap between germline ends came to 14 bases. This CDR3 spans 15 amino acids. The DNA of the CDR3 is TGTGCCTGGAGTGTAGGGGACGGACCTTATCAGCCCCAGCATTTT. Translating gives CAWSVGDGPYQPQHF.

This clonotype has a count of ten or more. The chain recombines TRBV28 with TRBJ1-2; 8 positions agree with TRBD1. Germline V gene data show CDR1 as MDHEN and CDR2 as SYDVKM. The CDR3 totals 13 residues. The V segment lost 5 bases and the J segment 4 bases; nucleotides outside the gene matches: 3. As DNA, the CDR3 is TGTGCCAGCAGTGAAGACAGGGGCTATGGCTACACCTTC. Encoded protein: CASSEDRGYGYTF.